This paragraph reports one T cell receptor beta chain. Its antigen is unknown. The sample holds no much larger clone one base away, and base qualities are not on file. The sample originates from a study of T cells in localized non-small cell lung cancer (dated by TCRdb to 2018 to 2021). Regarding the research as a whole: T cell repertoires of 236 early-stage NSCLC patients were analyzed, with tumors being compared against uninvolved tumor-adjacent lungs. All 250 or so NSCLC patients in the cohort were treatment-naive and had localized lung tumors that were resected. NSCLC patients had a mean age of around 70 years, and approximately 140 were male and about a hundred female. General conclusions and limits of the study: The highest T cell clonality was observed in uninvolved tumor-adjacent lung, where clonality exceeded that of tumor, suggesting that antigenic responses were more focused in uninvolved tumor-adjacent lung. Because multi-region tumor sequencing was not performed, intratumor heterogeneity could not be ruled out. Because of the exploratory design, TCR variables were selected using unadjusted p-values without false-discovery rate correction. Of the top 100 tumor clones, a median of roughly 57 were detected in paired uninvolved adjacent lung; about 26 were also among that lung's top 100. Longer overall survival was associated with higher blood T cell density, whereas shorter survival was associated with higher adjacent-lung clonality.

The immunoSEQ Assay was used to sequence TCR beta CDR3 regions from DNA. The study's processing was this. T cell density was computed as TCR beta template counts normalized to usable DNA estimated by amplifying housekeeping genes. Richness was estimated using the preseqR package, with extrapolation to 400,000 templates for PBMC samples and to 120,000 templates for tissue samples. Clonality was calculated as one minus Pielou's evenness. Tissue-enriched TCRs were identified through differential abundance testing performed on productive amino-acid clonotypes, with a minimum total count of 5 and an alpha of 0.1. Repertoire overlap between compartments was quantified with the Jaccard Index and Morisita Overlap Index. GLIPH grouped TCR beta CDR3s together with public tetramer-defined viral CDR3s, and a viral motif had to include at least three viral sequences and show V-gene enrichment. TCRdb holds this immuneACCESS table with in-frame rearrangements only. Some clones are missing; in checked studies, unresolved V genes explain under half, and the rest has no known cause. D and trimming come from the DNA, and the V and J calls and clone size come from that table. The sample yields approximately 52,000 clones; 70% to 90% were counted once. About 20% of the sample is in the top ten clones.

At diagnosis, peripheral blood, uninvolved tumor-adjacent lung and tumor were collected and stored as a combination of fresh-frozen and FFPE material. For TCR repertoire profiling, blood samples were analyzed as peripheral blood mononuclear cells. The sequence derives from a male donor aged 60 or over with stage III squamous cell lung carcinoma. The sample consisted of peripheral blood, taken before any cancer treatment.

Here is the DNA: TGTGCCAGCAGCTTAGACAGGGTGAACACTGAAGCTTTCTTT. Protein translation: CASSLDRVNTEAFF. In this chain, TRBV7-2 is recombined with TRBJ1-1; tentative D gene TRBD1, with 6 bases matching. For CDR1 and CDR2, the germline V gene lists SGHTA and FQGNSA. Including cysteine and phenylalanine, the CDR3 has 14 amino acids. Kept here is only the CDR3 DNA, which spans 42 bases and is read in frame from base 1. V lost 1 base and J lost 0 bases; the stretch between them is 6 bases long.